Listed here are 32 T cell receptor beta chains from one sample, sequenced in a study of CD4+ T cells in melanoma. Assay: immunoSEQ multiplex PCR; the TCRdb copy retains only in-frame clones and omits some. The data show 12,000 to 15,000 clones, over 55% seen once. The sequenced sample consisted of cells from a culture (not recorded whether cultured in vitro). The receptors were gathered from a human donor with melanoma.

The V and J genes are TRBV7-9 and TRBJ2-3; D unresolved. The CDR3 is made up of 14 amino acids. Germline CDR1 and CDR2: SEHNR and FQNEAQ (reference sequence). Trimming stripped 1 base from V and 2 bases from J, with 7 bases between. The CDR3 sequence is CASSLGLPTDTQYF. The DNA of the CDR3 is TGTGCCAGCAGCTTAGGCTTACCCACAGATACGCAGTATTTT.

The rearrangement joins TRBV6-6 to TRBJ2-1; tentatively, D is TRBD2 (5 bases). Per germline, CDR1 MNHNY and CDR2 SVGAGI (reference sequence). Trimming stripped 6 bases from V and 2 bases from J, with 8 bases between. CDR3 length equals 13 residues. The CDR3 loop reads CASRSGTYNEQFF. CDR3 coding DNA: TGTGCCAGCAGGTCCGGGACCTACAATGAGCAGTTCTTC.

The genes are TRBV4-3 and TRBJ2-7; no clear D gene. The CDR3 runs to 15 residues. The V end was cut by 1 base, the J end by 2 bases, with 12 bases between. Germline CDR1 LGHNA, CDR2 YSLEER. CDR3 region: CASSQGPLTPYEQYF. The CDR3 nucleotides read TGCGCCAGCAGCCAAGGACCCCTCACTCCCTACGAGCAGTACTTC.

This clone was seen more than once but under ten times. This sequence joins TRBV7-9 and TRBJ2-7; D unresolved. V was shortened by 1 base and J by 7 bases, with 17 bases between the two germline ends. CDR1 is SEHNR and CDR2 is FQNEAQ in the germline V gene (reference sequence). There are 15 residues in the CDR3. The CDR3 DNA is TGTGCCAGCAGCTTAGGGGAACTGATATTGGGGGAGCAGTACTTC. It encodes CASSLGELILGEQYF.

This chain uses TRBV30 with TRBJ2-3, with 8 bases that match TRBD2. Trimming removed 3 bases from V and 0 bases from J; junction bases left unmatched: 8. Germline loops: CDR1 GTSNPN, CDR2 SVGIG (reference sequence). The CDR3 runs 16 residues. The CDR3 nucleotides are TGTGCCTGGAGGACCTTCGGGGGGGGTAGCACAGATACGCAGTATTTT. Protein sequence: CAWRTFGGGSTDTQYF.

By share of the sample, this clone is medium-sized. CDR3 residues: CASRWRDRGNQPQHF. CDR3 coding DNA: TGTGCAAGTCGCTGGCGGGACAGGGGCAATCAGCCCCAGCATTTT. The J gene is TRBJ1-5, the V gene TRBV12-2; TRBD1 reflects the table's D call only, with no check against the DNA. TRBV12-2 constitutes a pseudogene. This CDR3 spans 15 amino acids.

The chain uses TRBV7-6 and TRBJ2-3, with D possibly TRBD2 on 5 matching bases. In germline, CDR1 is SGHVS, CDR2 FNYEAQ. The CDR3 runs 18 residues. The V gene lost 3 bases and the J gene lost 1 base, with 20 bases spanning the gap. The CDR3 nucleotides read TGTGCCAGCAGCTTGGCTCTGGCGGGCCAGGCAGGCACAGATACGCAGTATTTT. This translates into CASSLALAGQAGTDTQYF.

This sequence joins TRBV18 and TRBJ2-7; D tentatively fits TRBD1 or TRBD2 (5 bases each). Germline V gives CDR1 KGHSH, CDR2 LQKENI. The CDR3 sequence is 15 residues long. V was clipped by 2 bases and J by 0 bases, with 11 bases between them. The CDR3 protein is CASSPRAGTSYEQYF. The DNA for the CDR3 is TGTGCCAGCTCACCAAGGGCAGGGACCTCCTACGAGCAGTACTTC. The full variable domain, rest sourced from reference TRBV18 and TRBJ2-7, is NAGVMQNPRHLVRRRGQEARLRCSPMKGHSHVYWYRQLPEEGLKFMVYLQKENIIDESGMPKERFSAEFPKEGPSILRIQQVVRGDSAAYFCASSPRAGTSYEQYFGPGTRLTVT.

The chain is built from TRBV5-4 and TRBJ1-1; D not certain. Germline V gene sequence: CDR1 SGHNT, CDR2 YYREEE (reference sequence). V lost 1 base, J lost 2 bases, and 3 bases lay in between. This CDR3 has 12 residues. The DNA of the CDR3 is TGTGCCAGCAGCTTGCAAAACACTGAAGCTTTCTTT. Its protein product is CASSLQNTEAFF.

This chain links TRBV19 with TRBJ2-3; the match to TRBD2 covers 8 bases. This CDR3 is 15 amino acids long. The germline V gene has CDR1 LNHDA and CDR2 SQIVND (reference sequence). Losses at the gene ends were 3 bases for V and 7 bases for J; bases not matched to a gene: 9. DNA for the CDR3: TGTGCCAGTAGTATCTCAGCGGGGGCCGCTTATACGCAGTATTTT. Translated: CASSISAGAAYTQYF.

This clone was seen a handful of times. DNA of the CDR3: TGTGCCAGCAGTGGGAGGTTGAGGGGGTTGGGGCACGAGCAGTACTTC. Protein sequence: CASSGRLRGLGHEQYF. J is TRBJ2-7 and V is TRBV2; D is perhaps TRBD1 (6 bases). The V gene's germline CDR1 is SNHLY and CDR2 FYNNEI. There are 16 residues in the CDR3. Trimming removed 4 bases at V and 5 bases at J, with 21 bases between.

This chain connects TRBV5-1 to TRBJ2-2, with 9 bases fitting TRBD2. CDR3 length equals 16 residues. CDR1 and CDR2 from the germline V gene are SGHRS and YFSETQ. V lost 0 bases, J lost 7 bases, and 7 bases stayed unmatched. The CDR3 is CASSLAGGGAFGELFF. The CDR3 region has the DNA TGCGCCAGCAGCTTGGCCGGCGGGGGGGCCTTCGGGGAGCTGTTTTTT.

The chain combines TRBV2 with TRBJ2-5, with 8 bases that match TRBD1. The ends lost 10 bases at V and 5 bases at J; junction bases unmatched: 6. CDR1 and CDR2 from the germline V gene are SNHLY and FYNNEI. CDR3 length: 12 residues. The CDR3 spells CAMQGAGETQYF. The CDR3 region has the DNA TGTGCCATGCAGGGGGCTGGGGAGACCCAGTACTTC.

In its sample, this clone was seen a few times. This chain uses TRBV6-5 with TRBJ1-6; a weak D match, TRBD1 (5 bases). The V gene lost 4 bases and the J gene lost 10 bases, with 11 bases spanning the gap. The CDR3 is made up of 13 amino acids. The germline CDR1 and CDR2 sequences are MNHEY and SVGAGI. The CDR3 nucleotides are TGTGCCAGCAGTTTTCAAGGGGACTCACCCCTCCACTTT. Translating it yields CASSFQGDSPLHF.

The chain recombines TRBV12-5 with TRBJ1-2; no firm D call. CDR1 is LGHNT and CDR2 is FRNRAP in the germline V gene. V gave up 5 bases and J gave up 8 bases, with 12 bases separating them. The CDR3 covers 12 residues. The CDR3 loop is CASGHGPGGYTF. In DNA form, the CDR3 reads TGTGCTAGTGGTCATGGACCCGGAGGCTACACCTTC.

The chain's CDR3 is CASSIQGVNTEAFF. The CDR3 nucleotides are TGTGCCAGCAGCATTCAGGGGGTTAACACTGAAGCTTTCTTT. The chain is built from TRBV4-2 and TRBJ1-1; 7 bases align to TRBD1. CDR1 LGHNA and CDR2 YNFKEQ come from the germline V gene. The V gene end was trimmed by 5 bases and the J gene end by 2 bases; junction bases not matched to a gene: 5. The CDR3 runs to 14 residues.

The chain carries TRBV5-4 and TRBJ1-1; TRBD1 matches at 7 bases. Germline CDR1 and CDR2: SGHNT and YYREEE (reference sequence). Trimming at V came to 4 bases and at J to 2 bases, leaving 5 bases not matched to a gene. CDR3 length: 14 residues. CDR3 in DNA: TGTGCCAGCAGCATTCAGGGGGTTAACACTGAAGCTTTCTTT. Its protein is CASSIQGVNTEAFF.

This clone is large by share. The gene calls are TRBV6-6 and TRBJ1-5, with D hard to call. Germline values: CDR1 MNHNY, CDR2 SVGAGI (reference sequence). V dropped 6 bases and J dropped 4 bases, with 16 bases sitting between them. CDR3 size: 15 residues. CDR3 in amino acids: CASSPREGGNQPQHF. In DNA, the CDR3 is TGTGCCAGCAGCCCTCGGGAGGGCGGTAATCAGCCCCAGCATTTT.

This rearrangement joins TRBV7-9 to TRBJ1-4; D unclear. The ends were cut back, 5 bases at V and 6 bases at J, with 7 bases in the middle. This CDR3 comprises 12 residues. Germline V lookup: CDR1 SEHNR, CDR2 FQNEAQ (reference sequence). The CDR3 nucleotides read TGTGCCAGCAGCGGGAGTTATGAAAAACTGTTTTTT. As protein: CASSGSYEKLFF.

The chain recombines TRBV6-1 with TRBJ1-2; D might be TRBD1 (6 bases). Trimming pared 1 base from V and 5 bases from J, leaving 11 bases between. Germline V gene sequence: CDR1 MNHNS, CDR2 SASEGT. The CDR3 consists of 14 residues. This chain's CDR3 is CASSEGGTTYGYTF. CDR3 nucleotides: TGTGCCAGCAGTGAAGGCGGGACAACTTATGGCTACACCTTC.

This clone was observed a single time. V and J are TRBV7-2 and TRBJ2-2, with D tentatively TRBD2 (6 bases). The CDR3 totals 16 residues. V was clipped by 7 bases and J by 6 bases, with 21 bases between them. The germline V gene encodes CDR1 SGHTA and CDR2 FQGNSA. CDR3 nucleotide sequence: TGTGCCAGCAACCCACCCGGGGGTAAAGTTGCCGGGGAGCTGTTTTTT. Translating it yields CASNPPGGKVAGELFF.

About this clone: One junction end does not reproduce the germline sequence, and a read error may be involved. The CDR3 DNA follows: TGTGCCAGCAGTCACAGGGATGGCCAGCCCCAGCATTTT. Translation gives CASSHRDGQPQHF. This chain links TRBV10-3 with TRBJ1-5, with a weak D call TRBD1 (6 bases). Germline assignment: CDR1 ENHRY and CDR2 SYGVKD. The CDR3 contains 13 residues.

The chain carries TRBV30 and TRBJ2-2; maybe TRBD1 (5 bases). The CDR3 has 13 residues. The V gene lost 4 bases and the J gene lost 4 bases, with 10 bases spanning the gap. Per germline, CDR1 GTSNPN and CDR2 SVGIG (reference sequence). CDR3 DNA: TGTGCCTGGAACCCTGACAGCACCGGGGAGCTGTTTTTT. It yields the protein CAWNPDSTGELFF.

This clone was counted once. The chain is built from TRBV6-6 and TRBJ1-4; 8 positions agree with TRBD1. Germline V gene sequence: CDR1 MNHNY, CDR2 SVGAGI (reference sequence). J lost 8 bases, V lost 4 bases, and 9 bases had no gene match. This CDR3 spans 15 amino acids. CDR3 sequence (DNA): TGTGCCAGCAGTTTATCGGACAGGGATGGGGAAAAACTGTTTTTT. Encoded protein: CASSLSDRDGEKLFF.

The V gene is TRBV27, the J gene TRBJ2-7, with TRBD1 matching over 7 bases. The CDR3 spans 14 residues. Germline V gene sequence: CDR1 MNHEY, CDR2 SMNVEV (reference sequence). V shed 7 bases, J shed 0 bases, and the junction held 6 bases outside the gene matches. The CDR3 loop is CASNPGQSSYEQYF. The DNA of the CDR3 is TGTGCCAGCAATCCGGGACAGAGCTCCTACGAGCAGTACTTC.

The chain is built from TRBV7-8 and TRBJ2-3; TRBD2 matches at 8 bases. The germline CDR1 and CDR2 sequences are SGHVS and FQNEAQ. The CDR3 is made up of 18 amino acids. The J segment lost 5 bases and the V segment lost 1 base, leaving 14 bases of the junction unmatched. The CDR3 nucleotides read TGTGCCAGCAGCTTAGAAGGGTCGGGAGGACTAGCCGGAGATACGCAGTATTTT. Translated: CASSLEGSGGLAGDTQYF. Based on the CDR3 plus reference TRBV7-8 and TRBJ2-3, the full variable domain is GAGVSQSPRYKVAKRGQDVALRCDPISGHVSLFWYQQALGQGPEFLTYFQNEAQLDKSGLPSDRFFAERPEGSVSTLKIQRTQQEDSAVYLCASSLEGSGGLAGDTQYFGPGTRLTVL.

The chain links TRBV29-1 to TRBJ2-1; D is tentatively TRBD1 or TRBD2 (6 bases each). Trimming removed 7 bases at V and 6 bases at J, with 31 bases between. This CDR3 is 18 amino acids long. CDR1 is SQVTM, CDR2 ANQGSEA, per germline. This CDR3 reads CSAGGSMSGDPPINEQFF. The CDR3, as DNA: TGCAGCGCCGGGGGCTCAATGTCTGGGGATCCCCCCATCAATGAGCAGTTCTTC.

With regard to this clone: One end of the junction varies from germline; a read error may be responsible. The sample carries other DNA sequences with the same CDR3. This CDR3 is CASSLTGNTGELFF. The CDR3 coding sequence is TGTGCTAGCAGCTTGACAGGGAACACCGGGGAGCTGTTTTTT. The chain couples TRBV7-7 to TRBJ2-2, with D possibly being TRBD1 (6 bases). The CDR3 sequence is 14 residues long. CDR1 SSHAT and CDR2 FNYEAQ come from the germline V gene (reference sequence).

This clone counts as medium-sized. V usage is TRBV10-3 and J usage is TRBJ1-2; 7 positions agree with TRBD1. V lost 6 bases, J lost 5 bases, and 6 bases stayed unmatched. Germline V gene data show CDR1 as ENHRY and CDR2 as SYGVKD. This CDR3 comprises 13 residues. The CDR3 spells CAIRYMTGYGYTF. The CDR3 DNA reads as TGTGCCATCAGGTACATGACAGGGTATGGCTACACCTTC.

Only a few counts were recorded for this clone. The chain's CDR3 is CAWSELVGYTF. In DNA form, the CDR3 reads TGTGCCTGGAGCGAATTAGTGGGCTACACCTTC. This chain uses TRBV30 with TRBJ1-2; no definite D call. From germline, CDR1 is GTSNPN and CDR2 SVGIG (reference sequence). Between the trimmed V and J ends, which lost 3 bases and 8 bases, there was a span of 10 bases. The CDR3 sequence is 11 residues long.

This sequence joins TRBV5-1 and TRBJ1-1, with 10 bases lining up with TRBD1. Germline V gene sequence: CDR1 SGHRS, CDR2 YFSETQ. J was trimmed by 8 bases and V by 7 bases; bases with no gene match: 26. The CDR3 runs 19 residues. CDR3 sequence reads: CASRERQGASVPHGGEAFF. The CDR3 bases are TGCGCCAGCCGGGAAAGACAGGGGGCGAGCGTTCCACATGGTGGGGAAGCTTTCTTT.

The J gene is TRBJ2-5, the V gene TRBV30, with D maybe TRBD1 (5 bases). Deletions cut 2 bases from V and 4 bases from J, with 8 bases between. CDR3 length: 12 amino acids. Germline CDR1 reads GTSNPN; CDR2 reads SVGIG (reference sequence). CDR3 sequence: CAWSTGSETQYF. DNA for the CDR3: TGTGCCTGGAGTACAGGATCAGAGACCCAGTACTTC.